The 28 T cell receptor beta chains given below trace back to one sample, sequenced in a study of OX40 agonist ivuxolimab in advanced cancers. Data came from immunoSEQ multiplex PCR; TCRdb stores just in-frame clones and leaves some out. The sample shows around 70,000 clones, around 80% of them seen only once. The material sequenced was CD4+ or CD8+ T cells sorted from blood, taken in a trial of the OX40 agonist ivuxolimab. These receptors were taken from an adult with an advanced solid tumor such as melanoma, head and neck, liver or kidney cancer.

The CDR3 region is CASSPQGGPGNTIYF. CDR3 nucleotide sequence: TGCGCCAGCAGTCCCCAGGGGGGCCCTGGAAACACCATATATTTT. This chain joins TRBV4-1 and TRBJ1-3, with 7 bases matching TRBD1. The germline CDR1 and CDR2 sequences are MGHRA and YSYEKL. The CDR3 extends over 15 amino acids. The V gene end was trimmed by 6 bases and the J gene end by 2 bases; junction bases not matched to a gene: 7.

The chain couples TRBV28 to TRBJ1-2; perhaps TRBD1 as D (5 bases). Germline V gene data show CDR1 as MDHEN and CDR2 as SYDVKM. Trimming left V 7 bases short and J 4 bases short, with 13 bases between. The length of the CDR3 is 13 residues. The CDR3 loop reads CASIKPGGYGYTF. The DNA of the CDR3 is TGTGCCAGCATCAAGCCTGGGGGCTATGGCTACACCTTC.

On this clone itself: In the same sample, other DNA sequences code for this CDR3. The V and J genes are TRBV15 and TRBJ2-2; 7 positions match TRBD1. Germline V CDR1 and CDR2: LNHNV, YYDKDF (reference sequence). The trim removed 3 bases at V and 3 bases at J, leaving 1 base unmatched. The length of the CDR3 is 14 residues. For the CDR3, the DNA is TGTGCCACCAGCAGGGGACAGTACACCGGGGAGCTGTTTTTT. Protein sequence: CATSRGQYTGELFF.

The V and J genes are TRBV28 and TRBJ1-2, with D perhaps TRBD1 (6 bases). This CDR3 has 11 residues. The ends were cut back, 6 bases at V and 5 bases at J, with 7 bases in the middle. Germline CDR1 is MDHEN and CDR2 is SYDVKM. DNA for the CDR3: TGTGCCAGCAGGCAGGGGTATGGCTACACCTTC. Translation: CASRQGYGYTF.

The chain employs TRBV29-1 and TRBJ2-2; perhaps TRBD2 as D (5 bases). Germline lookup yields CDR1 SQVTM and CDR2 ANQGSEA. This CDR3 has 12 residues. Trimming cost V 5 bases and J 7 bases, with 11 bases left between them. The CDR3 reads CSVLLVGGELFF. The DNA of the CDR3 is TGCAGCGTTCTACTAGTTGGCGGGGAGCTGTTTTTT.

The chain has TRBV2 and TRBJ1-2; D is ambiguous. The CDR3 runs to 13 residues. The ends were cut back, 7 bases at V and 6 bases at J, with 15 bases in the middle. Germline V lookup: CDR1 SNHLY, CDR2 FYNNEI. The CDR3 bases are TGTGCCAGCAACGACTTCGCGAGCGATGGCTACACCTTC. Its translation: CASNDFASDGYTF.

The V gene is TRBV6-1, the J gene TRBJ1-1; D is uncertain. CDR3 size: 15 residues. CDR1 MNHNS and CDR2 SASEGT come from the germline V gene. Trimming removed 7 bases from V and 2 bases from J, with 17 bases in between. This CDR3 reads CASTGYGRPNTEAFF. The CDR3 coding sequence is TGTGCCAGCACTGGTTATGGCAGACCAAACACTGAAGCTTTCTTT.

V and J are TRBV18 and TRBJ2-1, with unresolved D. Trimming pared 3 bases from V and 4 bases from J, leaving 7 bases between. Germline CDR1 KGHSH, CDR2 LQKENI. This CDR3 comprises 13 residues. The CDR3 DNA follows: TGTGCCAGCTCACCTTCGATATACAATGAGCAGTTCTTC. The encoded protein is CASSPSIYNEQFF. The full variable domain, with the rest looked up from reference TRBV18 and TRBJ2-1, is NAGVMQNPRHLVRRRGQEARLRCSPMKGHSHVYWYRQLPEEGLKFMVYLQKENIIDESGMPKERFSAEFPKEGPSILRIQQVVRGDSAAYFCASSPSIYNEQFFGPGTRLTVL.

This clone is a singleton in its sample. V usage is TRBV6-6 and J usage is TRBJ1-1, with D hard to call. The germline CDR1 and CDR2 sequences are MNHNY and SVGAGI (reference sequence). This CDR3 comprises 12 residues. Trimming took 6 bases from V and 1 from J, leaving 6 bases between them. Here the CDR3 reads CASSRSNTEAFF. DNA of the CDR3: TGTGCCAGCAGCCGATCGAACACTGAAGCTTTCTTT.

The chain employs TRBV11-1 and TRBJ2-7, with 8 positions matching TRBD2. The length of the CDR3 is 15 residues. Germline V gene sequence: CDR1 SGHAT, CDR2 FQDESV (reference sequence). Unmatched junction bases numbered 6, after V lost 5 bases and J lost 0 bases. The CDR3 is CASSLSGTSSYEQYF. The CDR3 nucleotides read TGTGCCAGCAGCCTCTCCGGGACTAGCTCCTACGAGCAGTACTTC.

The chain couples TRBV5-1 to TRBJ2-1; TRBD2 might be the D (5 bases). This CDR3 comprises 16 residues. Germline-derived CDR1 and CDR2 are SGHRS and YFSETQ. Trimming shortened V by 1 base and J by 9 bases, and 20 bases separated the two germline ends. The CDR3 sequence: CASSLSGSPRVGEQFF. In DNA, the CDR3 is TGCGCCAGCAGCTTGTCGGGGAGCCCCCGGGTTGGTGAGCAGTTCTTC.

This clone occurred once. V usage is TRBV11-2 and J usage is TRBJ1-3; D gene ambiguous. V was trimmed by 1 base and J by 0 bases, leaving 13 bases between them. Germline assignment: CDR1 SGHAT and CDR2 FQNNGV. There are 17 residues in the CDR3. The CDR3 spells CASSLAQPQSSGNTIYF. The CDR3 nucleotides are TGTGCCAGCAGCTTAGCCCAGCCTCAAAGCTCTGGAAACACCATATATTTT. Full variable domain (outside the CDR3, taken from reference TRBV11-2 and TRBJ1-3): EAGVAQSPRYKIIEKRQSVAFWCNPISGHATLYWYQQILGQGPKLLIQFQNNGVVDDSQLPKDRFSAERLKGVDSTLKIQPAKLEDSAVYLCASSLAQPQSSGNTIYFGEGSWLTVV.

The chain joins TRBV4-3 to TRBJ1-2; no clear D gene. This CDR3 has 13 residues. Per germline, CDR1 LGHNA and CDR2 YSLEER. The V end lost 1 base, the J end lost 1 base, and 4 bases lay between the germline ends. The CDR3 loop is CASSQGVNYGYTF. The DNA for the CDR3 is TGCGCCAGCAGCCAAGGCGTTAACTATGGCTACACCTTC.

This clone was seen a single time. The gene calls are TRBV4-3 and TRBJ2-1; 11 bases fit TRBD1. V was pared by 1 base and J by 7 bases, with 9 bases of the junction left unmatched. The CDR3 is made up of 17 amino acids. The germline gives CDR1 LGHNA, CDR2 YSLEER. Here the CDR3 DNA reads TGCGCCAGCAGCCAAGTGACCGGGACAGGGGGATGGAATGAGCAGTTCTTC. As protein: CASSQVTGTGGWNEQFF.

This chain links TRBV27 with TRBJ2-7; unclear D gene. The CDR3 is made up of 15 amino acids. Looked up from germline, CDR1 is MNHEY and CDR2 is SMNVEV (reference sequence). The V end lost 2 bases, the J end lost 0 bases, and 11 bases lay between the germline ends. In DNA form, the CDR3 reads TGTGCCAGCAGTTTAGACACAGAGAACTCCTACGAGCAGTACTTC. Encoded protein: CASSLDTENSYEQYF.

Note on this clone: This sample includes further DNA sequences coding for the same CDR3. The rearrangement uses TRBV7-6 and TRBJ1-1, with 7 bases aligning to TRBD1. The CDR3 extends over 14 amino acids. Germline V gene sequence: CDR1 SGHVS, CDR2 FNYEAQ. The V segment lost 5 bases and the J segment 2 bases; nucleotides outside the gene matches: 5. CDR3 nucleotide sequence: TGTGCCAGCAGCGACAGGGTGGAAAACACTGAAGCTTTCTTT. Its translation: CASSDRVENTEAFF.

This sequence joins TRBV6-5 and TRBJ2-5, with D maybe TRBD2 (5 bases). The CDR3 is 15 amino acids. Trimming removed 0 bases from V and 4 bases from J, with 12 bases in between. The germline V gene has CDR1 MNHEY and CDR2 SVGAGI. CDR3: CASSYSRGGLETQYF. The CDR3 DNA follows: TGTGCCAGCAGTTACTCTCGGGGTGGGCTAGAGACCCAGTACTTC.

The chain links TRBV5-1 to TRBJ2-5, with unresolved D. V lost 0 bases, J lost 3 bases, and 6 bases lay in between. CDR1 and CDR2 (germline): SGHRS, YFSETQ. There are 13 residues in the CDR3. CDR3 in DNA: TGCGCCAGCAGCTTGGGACTCGAAGAGACCCAGTACTTC. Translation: CASSLGLEETQYF.

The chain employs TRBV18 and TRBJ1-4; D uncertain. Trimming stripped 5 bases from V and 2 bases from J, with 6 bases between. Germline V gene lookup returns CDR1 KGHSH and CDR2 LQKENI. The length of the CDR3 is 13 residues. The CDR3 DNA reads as TGTGCCAGCTCAAGGGCGACTAATGAAAAACTGTTTTTT. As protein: CASSRATNEKLFF.

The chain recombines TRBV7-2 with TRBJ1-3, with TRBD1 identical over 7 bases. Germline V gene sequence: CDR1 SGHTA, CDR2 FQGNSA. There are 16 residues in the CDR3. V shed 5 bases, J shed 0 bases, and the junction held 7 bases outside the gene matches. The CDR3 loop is CASSPGQATSGNTIYF. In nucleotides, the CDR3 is TGTGCCAGCAGCCCCGGACAGGCCACCTCTGGAAACACCATATATTTT.

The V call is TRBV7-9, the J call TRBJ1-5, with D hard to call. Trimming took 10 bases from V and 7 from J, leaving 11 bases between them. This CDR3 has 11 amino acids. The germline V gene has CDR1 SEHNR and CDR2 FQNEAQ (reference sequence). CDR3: CATIQGQPQHF. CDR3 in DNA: TGTGCCACAATTCAAGGACAGCCCCAGCATTTT.

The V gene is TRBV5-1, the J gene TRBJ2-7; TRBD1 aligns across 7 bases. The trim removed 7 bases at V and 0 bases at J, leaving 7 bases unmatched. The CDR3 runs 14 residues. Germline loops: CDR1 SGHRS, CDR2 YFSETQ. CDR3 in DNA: TGCGCCAGCTCCGTGCAGGGGGTCTCCTACGAGCAGTACTTC. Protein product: CASSVQGVSYEQYF.

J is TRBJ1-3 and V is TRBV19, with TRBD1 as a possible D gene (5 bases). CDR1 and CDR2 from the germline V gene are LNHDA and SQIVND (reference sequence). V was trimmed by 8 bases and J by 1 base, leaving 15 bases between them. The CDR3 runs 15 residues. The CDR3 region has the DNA TGTGCCAGTTCTAGGGACTTGACATCTGGAAACACCATATATTTT. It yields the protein CASSRDLTSGNTIYF.

As DNA, the CDR3 is TGTGCCAGCAGCCGACCGACTGTCTCCTACAATGAGCAGTTCTTC. It is translated as CASSRPTVSYNEQFF. This chain connects TRBV6-6 to TRBJ2-1; no firm D call. V shed 6 bases and J shed 0 bases, with 12 bases lying between them. Germline CDR1 reads MNHNY; CDR2 reads SVGAGI (reference sequence). This CDR3 has 15 residues.

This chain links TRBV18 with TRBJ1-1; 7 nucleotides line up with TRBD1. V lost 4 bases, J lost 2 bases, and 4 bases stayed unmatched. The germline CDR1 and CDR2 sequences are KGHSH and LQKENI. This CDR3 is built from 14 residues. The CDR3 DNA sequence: TGTGCCAGCTCACGAGGGGGCTCCAACACTGAAGCTTTCTTT. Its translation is CASSRGGSNTEAFF.

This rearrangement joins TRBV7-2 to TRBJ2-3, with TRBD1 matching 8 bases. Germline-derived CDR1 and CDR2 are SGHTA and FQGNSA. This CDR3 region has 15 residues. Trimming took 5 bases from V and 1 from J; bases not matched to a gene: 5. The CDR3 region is CASSGQGGGTDTQYF. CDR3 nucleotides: TGTGCCAGCAGCGGACAGGGCGGGGGCACAGATACGCAGTATTTT.

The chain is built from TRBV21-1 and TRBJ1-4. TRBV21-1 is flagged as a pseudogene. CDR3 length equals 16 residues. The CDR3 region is CASTPLLDGINEKLFF. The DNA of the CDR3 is TGTGCCAGCACCCCTCTACTGGACGGGATTAATGAGAAACTGTTTTTT.

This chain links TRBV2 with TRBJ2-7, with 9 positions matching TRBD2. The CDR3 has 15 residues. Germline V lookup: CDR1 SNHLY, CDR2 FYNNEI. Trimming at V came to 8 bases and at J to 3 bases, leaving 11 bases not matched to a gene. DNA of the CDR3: TGTGCCAGCCAACCGGGACTAGCACAACACTACGAGCAGTACTTC. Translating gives CASQPGLAQHYEQYF.